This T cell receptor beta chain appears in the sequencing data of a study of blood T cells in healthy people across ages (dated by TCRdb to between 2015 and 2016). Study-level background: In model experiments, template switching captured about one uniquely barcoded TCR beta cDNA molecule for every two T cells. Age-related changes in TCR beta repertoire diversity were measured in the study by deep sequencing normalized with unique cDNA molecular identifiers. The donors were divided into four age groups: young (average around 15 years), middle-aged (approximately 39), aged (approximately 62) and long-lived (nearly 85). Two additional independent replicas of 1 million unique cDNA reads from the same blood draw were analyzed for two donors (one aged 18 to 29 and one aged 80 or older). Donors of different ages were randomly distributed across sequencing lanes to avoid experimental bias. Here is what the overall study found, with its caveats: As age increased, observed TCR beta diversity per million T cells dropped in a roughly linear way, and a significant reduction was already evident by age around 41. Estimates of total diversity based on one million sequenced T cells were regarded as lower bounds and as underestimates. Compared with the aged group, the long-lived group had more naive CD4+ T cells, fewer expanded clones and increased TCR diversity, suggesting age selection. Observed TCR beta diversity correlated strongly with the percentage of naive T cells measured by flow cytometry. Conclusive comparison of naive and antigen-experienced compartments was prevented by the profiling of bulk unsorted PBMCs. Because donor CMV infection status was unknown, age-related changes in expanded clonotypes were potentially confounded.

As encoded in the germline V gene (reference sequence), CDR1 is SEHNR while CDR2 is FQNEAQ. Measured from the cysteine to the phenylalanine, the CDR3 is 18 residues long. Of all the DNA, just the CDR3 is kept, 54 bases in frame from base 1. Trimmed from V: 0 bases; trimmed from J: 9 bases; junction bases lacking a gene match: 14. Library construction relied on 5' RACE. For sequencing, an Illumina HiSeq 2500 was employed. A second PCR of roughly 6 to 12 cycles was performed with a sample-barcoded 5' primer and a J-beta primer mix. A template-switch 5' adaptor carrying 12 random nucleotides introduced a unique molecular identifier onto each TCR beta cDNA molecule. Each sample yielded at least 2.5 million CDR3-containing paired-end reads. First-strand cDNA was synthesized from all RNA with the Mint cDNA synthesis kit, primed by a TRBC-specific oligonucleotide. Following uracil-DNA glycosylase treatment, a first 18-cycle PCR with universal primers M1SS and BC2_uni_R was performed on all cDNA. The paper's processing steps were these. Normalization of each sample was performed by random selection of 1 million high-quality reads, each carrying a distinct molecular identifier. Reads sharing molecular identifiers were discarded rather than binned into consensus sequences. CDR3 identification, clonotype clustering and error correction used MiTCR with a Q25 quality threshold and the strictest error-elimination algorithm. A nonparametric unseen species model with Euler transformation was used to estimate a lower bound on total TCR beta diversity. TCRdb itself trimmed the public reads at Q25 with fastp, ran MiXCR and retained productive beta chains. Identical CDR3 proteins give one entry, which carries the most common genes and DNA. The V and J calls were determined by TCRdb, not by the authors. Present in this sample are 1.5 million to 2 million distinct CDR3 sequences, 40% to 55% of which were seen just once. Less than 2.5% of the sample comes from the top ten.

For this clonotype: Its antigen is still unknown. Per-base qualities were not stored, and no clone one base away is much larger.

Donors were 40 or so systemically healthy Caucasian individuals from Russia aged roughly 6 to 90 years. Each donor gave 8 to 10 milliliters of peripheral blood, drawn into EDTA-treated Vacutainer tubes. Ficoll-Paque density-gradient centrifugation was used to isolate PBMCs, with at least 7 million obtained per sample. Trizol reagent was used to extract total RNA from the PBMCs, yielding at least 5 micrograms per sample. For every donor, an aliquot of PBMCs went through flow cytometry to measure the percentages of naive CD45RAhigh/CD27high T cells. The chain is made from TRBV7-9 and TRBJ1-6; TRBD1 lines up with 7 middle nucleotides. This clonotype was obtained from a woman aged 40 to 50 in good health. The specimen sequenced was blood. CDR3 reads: CASSLAMGTEGTGSPLHF. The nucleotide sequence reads TGTGCCAGCAGCTTAGCGATGGGGACAGAGGGGACTGGTTCACCCCTCCACTTT. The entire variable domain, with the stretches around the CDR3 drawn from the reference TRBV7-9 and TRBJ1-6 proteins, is DTGVSQNPRHKITKRGQNVTFRCDPISEHNRLYWYRQTLGQGPEFLTYFQNEAQLEKSRLLSDRFSAERPKGSFSTLEIQRTEQGDSAMYLCASSLAMGTEGTGSPLHFGNGTRLTVT.